These 6 T cell receptor beta chains were sequenced from one sample in a study of early T cells in non-severe SARS-CoV-2 infection. TCRdb fed the 5' RACE reads into MiXCR, producing one record per CDR3 protein. The sample lists roughly 60,000 distinct CDR3 sequences; about 6.1% were seen once. The sequenced sample was whole blood, obtained at baseline. These receptors were taken from an adult who was a healthcare worker with PCR-confirmed SARS-CoV-2 infection or an uninfected control (not recorded which).

As regards this clonotype: The junction and the germline gene differ at one end; a read error may be behind it. The rearrangement joins TRBV12-3 or TRBV12-4 to TRBJ1-3; 7 positions agree with TRBD1. The CDR3 has 14 amino acids. The CDR3 reads CASSTGVAGNTTYF. In DNA, the CDR3 is TGTGCCAGCAGTACAGGGGTAGCTGGAAACACCACATATTTT.

This clonotype occurred many times. The rearrangement joins TRBV6-5 to TRBJ1-1; a weak D match, TRBD1 (6 bases). The V end lost 3 bases, the J end lost 0 bases, and 14 bases lay between the germline ends. The CDR3 spans 16 residues. Germline V gene data show CDR1 as MNHEY and CDR2 as SVGAGI. The DNA of the CDR3 is TGTGCCAGCAGTTATTCTGGGGGGCCTATGAACACTGAAGCTTTCTTT. Encoded protein: CASSYSGGPMNTEAFF.

This clonotype was recorded at least ten times. V usage is TRBV20-1 and J usage is TRBJ1-2; D gene uncertain. The CDR3 spans 10 residues. Germline CDR1 reads DFQATT; CDR2 reads SNEGSKA (reference sequence). V was pared by 6 bases and J by 7 bases, with 9 bases between. The CDR3 region is CSARSAGYTF. CDR3 DNA sequence: TGCAGTGCCCGGAGTGCTGGCTACACCTTC.

The V call is TRBV28, the J call TRBJ2-1; D gene unclear. The ends were cut back, 5 bases at V and 0 bases at J, with 11 bases in the middle. This CDR3 contains 15 residues. CDR1 is MDHEN and CDR2 is SYDVKM in the germline V gene. The CDR3 DNA reads TGTGCCAGCAGTCTAGACGTGAGCTCCTACAATGAGCAGTTCTTC. It yields the protein CASSLDVSSYNEQFF.

This chain uses TRBV7-8 with TRBJ2-7, with D possibly TRBD1 on 6 matching bases. Trimming stripped 1 base from V and 2 bases from J, with 9 bases between. This CDR3 has 14 amino acids. Germline CDR1 SGHVS, CDR2 FQNEAQ. The CDR3 sequence is CASSLERTAYEQYF. The CDR3 coding sequence is TGTGCCAGCAGCTTAGAGAGGACAGCCTACGAGCAGTACTTC.

The chain employs TRBV18 and TRBJ2-3, with D possibly TRBD1 on 6 matching bases. This CDR3 comprises 17 residues. V was pared by 0 bases and J by 4 bases, with 17 bases between. The germline CDR1 and CDR2 sequences are KGHSH and LQKENI. The chain's CDR3 is CASSPPNPGAIADTQYF. The CDR3 DNA is TGTGCCAGCTCACCACCGAACCCAGGGGCTATCGCAGATACGCAGTATTTT.